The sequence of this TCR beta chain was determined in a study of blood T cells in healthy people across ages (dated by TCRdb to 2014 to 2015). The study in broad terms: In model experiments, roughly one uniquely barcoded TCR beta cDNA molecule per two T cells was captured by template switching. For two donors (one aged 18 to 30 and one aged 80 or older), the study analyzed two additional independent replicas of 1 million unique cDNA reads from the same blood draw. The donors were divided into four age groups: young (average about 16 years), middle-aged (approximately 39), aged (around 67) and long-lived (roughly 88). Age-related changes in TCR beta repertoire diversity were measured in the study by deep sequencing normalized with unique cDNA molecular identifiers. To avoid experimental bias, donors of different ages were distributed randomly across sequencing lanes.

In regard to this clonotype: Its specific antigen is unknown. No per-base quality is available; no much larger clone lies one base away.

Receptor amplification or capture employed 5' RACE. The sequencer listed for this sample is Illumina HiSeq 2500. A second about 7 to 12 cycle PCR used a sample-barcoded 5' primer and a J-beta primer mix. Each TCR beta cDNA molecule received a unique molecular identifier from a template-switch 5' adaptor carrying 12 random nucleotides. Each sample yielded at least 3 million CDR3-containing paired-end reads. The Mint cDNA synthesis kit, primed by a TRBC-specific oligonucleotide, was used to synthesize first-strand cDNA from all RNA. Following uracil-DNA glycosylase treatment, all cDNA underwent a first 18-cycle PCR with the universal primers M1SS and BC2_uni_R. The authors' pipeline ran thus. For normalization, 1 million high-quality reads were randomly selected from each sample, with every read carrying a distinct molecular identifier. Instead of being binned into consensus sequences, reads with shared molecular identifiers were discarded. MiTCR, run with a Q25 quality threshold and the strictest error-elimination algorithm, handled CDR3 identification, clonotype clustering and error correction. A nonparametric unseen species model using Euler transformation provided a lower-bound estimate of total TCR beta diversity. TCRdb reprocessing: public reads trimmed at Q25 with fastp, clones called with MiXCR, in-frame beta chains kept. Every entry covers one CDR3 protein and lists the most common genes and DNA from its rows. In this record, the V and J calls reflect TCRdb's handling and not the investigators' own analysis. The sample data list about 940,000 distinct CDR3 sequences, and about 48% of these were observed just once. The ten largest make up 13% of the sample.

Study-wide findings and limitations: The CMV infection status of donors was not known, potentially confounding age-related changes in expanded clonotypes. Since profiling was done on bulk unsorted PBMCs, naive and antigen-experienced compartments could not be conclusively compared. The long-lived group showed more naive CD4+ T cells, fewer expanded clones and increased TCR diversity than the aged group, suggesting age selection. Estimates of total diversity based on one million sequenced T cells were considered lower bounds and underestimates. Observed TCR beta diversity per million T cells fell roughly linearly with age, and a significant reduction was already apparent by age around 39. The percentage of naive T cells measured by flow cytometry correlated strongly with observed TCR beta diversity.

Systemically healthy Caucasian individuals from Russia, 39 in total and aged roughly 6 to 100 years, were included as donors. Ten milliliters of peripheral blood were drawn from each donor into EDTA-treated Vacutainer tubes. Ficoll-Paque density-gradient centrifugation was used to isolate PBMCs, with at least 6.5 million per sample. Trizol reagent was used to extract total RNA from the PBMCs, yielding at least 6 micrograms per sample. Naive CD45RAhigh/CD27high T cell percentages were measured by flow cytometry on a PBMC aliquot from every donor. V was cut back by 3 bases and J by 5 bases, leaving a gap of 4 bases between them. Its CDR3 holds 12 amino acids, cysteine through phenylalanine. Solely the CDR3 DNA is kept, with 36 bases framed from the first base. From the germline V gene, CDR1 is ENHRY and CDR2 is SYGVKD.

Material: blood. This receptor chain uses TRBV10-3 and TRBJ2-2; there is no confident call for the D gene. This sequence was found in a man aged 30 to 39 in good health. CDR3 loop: CAISDRTGELFF. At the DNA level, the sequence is TGTGCCATCAGTGACCGAACCGGGGAGCTGTTTTTT.